These T cell receptor beta chains were read from a single sample in a study of cytomegalovirus exposure and HLA in healthy donors. Profiling relied on immunoSEQ multiplex PCR, and the TCRdb table lists in-frame clones only, not all of them. The repertoire holds roughly 30,000 clones, with roughly 89% as singletons. Specimen: PBMCs. Every receptor here comes from a boy aged 5-17 years in good health and CMV-seronegative. CDR3s include the opening cysteine and the closing phenylalanine or tryptophan. The order of the fields is J gene, V gene, CDR3 protein.

J: TRBJ2-3; V: TRBV4-2; CDR3: CASSQSSGGGAIDTQYF
J: TRBJ2-2; V: TRBV28; CDR3: CASRLTGQGFVGELFF
J: TRBJ2-1; V: TRBV9; CDR3: CASSPRGSLYNEQFF
J: TRBJ2-1; V: TRBV10-3; CDR3: CAISDRFQEQFF
J: TRBJ2-1; V: TRBV11-3; CDR3: CASSSLTSGGRDEQFF
J: TRBJ2-1; V: TRBV9; CDR3: CASSRTSGGANEQFF
J: TRBJ1-1; V: TRBV5-4; CDR3: CASSPRGPGTEAFF
J: TRBJ2-7; V: TRBV11-2; CDR3: CASSLDRYEQYF
J: TRBJ1-5; V: TRBV6-4; CDR3: CASFVSGGDYYSNQPQHF
J: TRBJ1-1; V: TRBV27; CDR3: CASSLYGGLGTEAFF
J: TRBJ2-6; V: TRBV7-9; CDR3: CASSFPRGKTSSGANVLTF
J: TRBJ2-7; V: TRBV6-1; CDR3: CASSGTSGGQSSYEQYF
J: TRBJ1-4; V: TRBV28; CDR3: CATNQGTYQTEKLFF
J: TRBJ2-1; V: TRBV4-1; CDR3: CASSPLAGANEQFF
J: TRBJ2-7; V: TRBV7-9; CDR3: CASSLRDLNYEQYF
J: TRBJ1-2; V: TRBV6-1; CDR3: CASSDPGQGRNYGYTF
J: TRBJ1-1; V: TRBV6-1; CDR3: CASSEDQGPTEAFF
J: TRBJ1-2; V: TRBV28; CDR3: CASSIGVRYGYTF
J: TRBJ1-5; V: TRBV28; CDR3: CASSPTGTGGNQPQHF
J: TRBJ2-3; V: TRBV19; CDR3: CASSPVWEAGLTSTDTQYF
J: TRBJ2-7; V: TRBV2; CDR3: CASKSGTSYYEQYF
J: TRBJ2-7; V: TRBV5-1; CDR3: CASSLEEGAGEQYF
J: TRBJ2-1; V: TRBV7-9; CDR3: CASSFLRGASNEQFF
J: TRBJ1-2; V: TRBV21-1; CDR3: CASSKGRSAGQVKYYGYTF
J: TRBJ1-5; V: TRBV19; CDR3: CASSIGGYVGNQPQHF
J: TRBJ2-2; V: TRBV6-5; CDR3: CASRLAGVTGELFF
J: TRBJ2-1; V: TRBV6-1; CDR3: CASSEAGLPRDEQFF
J: TRBJ2-3; V: TRBV7-7; CDR3: CASSLSGGAAPDTQYF
J: TRBJ1-1; V: TRBV19; CDR3: CASSEAGTLNTEAFF
J: TRBJ1-2; V: TRBV27; CDR3: CASSLSAQGVDGYTF
J: TRBJ2-7; V: TRBV30; CDR3: CAWSDGTGGSYEQYF
J: TRBJ2-1; V: TRBV2; CDR3: CASSAQGATGEQFF
J: TRBJ2-6; V: TRBV27; CDR3: CASSFLGTGGFGANVLTF
J: TRBJ1-2; V: TRBV7-2; CDR3: CASSLAGDYGYTF
J: TRBJ2-7; V: TRBV5-1; CDR3: CASSRDRGSSYEQYF
J: TRBJ2-1; V: TRBV5-4; CDR3: CASSLDLNSYNEQFF
J: TRBJ1-3; V: TRBV28; CDR3: CASSLPDSGNTIYF
J: TRBJ1-4; V: TRBV19; CDR3: CASMSPWEREKLFF
J: TRBJ1-5; V: TRBV2; CDR3: CASSSQGAPNQPQHF
J: TRBJ1-6; V: TRBV11-2; CDR3: CASSLVGFGQSNSPLHF
J: TRBJ2-7; V: TRBV19; CDR3: CASSIGRGQGGDEQYF
J: TRBJ2-1; V: TRBV5-5; CDR3: CASSLFGGHTNEQFF
J: TRBJ1-6; V: TRBV25-1; CDR3: CASSGEGRGRYNSPLHF
J: TRBJ1-4; V: TRBV19; CDR3: CASSPIMTGGNEKLFF
J: TRBJ2-7; V: TRBV5-1; CDR3: CASSLVLAGITYEQYF
J: TRBJ2-3; V: TRBV6-4; CDR3: CASSETSGGTDTQYF
J: TRBJ2-3; V: TRBV28; CDR3: CASIKERGFTDTQYF
J: TRBJ2-2; V: TRBV7-9; CDR3: CASSLRTGTNTGELFF
J: TRBJ1-2; V: TRBV6-5; CDR3: CASNPLPTGSYGYTF
J: TRBJ1-2; V: TRBV11-2; CDR3: CASSPGQNYGYTF
J: TRBJ2-1; V: TRBV7-9; CDR3: CASSPTGNDNEQFF
J: TRBJ2-3; V: TRBV11-3; CDR3: CASSLVPGSTDTQYF
J: NA; V: TRBV28; CDR3: CASSLYANPYEQYF
J: TRBJ2-6; V: TRBV4-3; CDR3: CASSNTPVSGANVLTF